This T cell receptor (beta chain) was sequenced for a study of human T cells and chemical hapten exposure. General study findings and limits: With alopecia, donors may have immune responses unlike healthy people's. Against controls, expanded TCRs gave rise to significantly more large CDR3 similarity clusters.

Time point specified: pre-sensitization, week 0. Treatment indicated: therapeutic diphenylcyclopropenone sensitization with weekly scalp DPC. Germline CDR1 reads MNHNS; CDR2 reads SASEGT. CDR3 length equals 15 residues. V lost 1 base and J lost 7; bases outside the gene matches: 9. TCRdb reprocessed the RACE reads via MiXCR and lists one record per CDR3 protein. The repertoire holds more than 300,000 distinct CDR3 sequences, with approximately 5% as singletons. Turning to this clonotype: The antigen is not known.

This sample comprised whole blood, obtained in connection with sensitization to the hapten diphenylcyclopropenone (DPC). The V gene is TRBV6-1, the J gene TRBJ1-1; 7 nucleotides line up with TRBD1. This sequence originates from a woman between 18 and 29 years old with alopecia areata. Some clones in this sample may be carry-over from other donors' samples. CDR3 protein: CASSEEQGSVNEAFF. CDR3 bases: TGTGCCAGCAGTGAAGAACAGGGGTCTGTGAATGAAGCTTTCTTT.